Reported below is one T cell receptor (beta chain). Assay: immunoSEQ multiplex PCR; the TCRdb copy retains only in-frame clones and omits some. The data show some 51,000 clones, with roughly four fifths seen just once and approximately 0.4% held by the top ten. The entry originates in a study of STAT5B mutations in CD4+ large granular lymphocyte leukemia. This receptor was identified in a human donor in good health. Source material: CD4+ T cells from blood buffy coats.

CDR3 amino acids: CSVVPRRQEETQYF. CDR3 nucleotide sequence: TGCAGCGTTGTTCCGCGGAGACAAGAAGAGACCCAGTACTTC. The chain combines TRBV29-1 with TRBJ2-5; no clear D. CDR1 and CDR2 (germline): SQVTM, ANQGSEA. The CDR3 extends over 14 amino acids. Between the trimmed V and J ends, which lost 4 bases and 3 bases, there was a span of 15 bases.